This entry concerns a single TCR beta chain. Via MiXCR, TCRdb re-called the RT-PCR reads, giving one row per CDR3 protein. This table has about 570,000 distinct CDR3 sequences, around 11% appearing once. This record belongs to a study of response to subunit inactivated influenza vaccine. The CDR3 has 17 residues. Trimming at V came to 0 bases and at J to 6 bases, leaving 11 bases not matched to a gene. Germline V gene lookup returns CDR1 SGHTA and CDR2 FQGNSA. The same sample was also used in a study of T cells expressing NK-cell markers. Per that study: TCR beta libraries carry UMIs added by 5'RACE template switching. Researchers got TCR beta repertoires out of sorted CD3+CD56+NKG2C+, CD3+CD56+NKG2C- and CD3+CD56-NKG2C+ T cells. The authors applied an anti-gamma-delta TCR antibody in several experiments, and it restricted sorting to alpha-beta TCR T cells. In several donors, these clonotypes also led the CD3+CD56-NKG2C+ fraction.

The rearrangement links TRBV7-2 to TRBJ2-3, with 8 bases aligning to TRBD1. The input for sequencing was PBMCs from blood, taken on the day of vaccination. This clonotype originated in a man aged 50 to 60 who received an inactivated influenza vaccine. CDR3 DNA sequence: TGTGCCAGCAGCTTAGCGCTCCCTACAGGGGGGAGGGATACGCAGTATTTT. Its translation: CASSLALPTGGRDTQYF.